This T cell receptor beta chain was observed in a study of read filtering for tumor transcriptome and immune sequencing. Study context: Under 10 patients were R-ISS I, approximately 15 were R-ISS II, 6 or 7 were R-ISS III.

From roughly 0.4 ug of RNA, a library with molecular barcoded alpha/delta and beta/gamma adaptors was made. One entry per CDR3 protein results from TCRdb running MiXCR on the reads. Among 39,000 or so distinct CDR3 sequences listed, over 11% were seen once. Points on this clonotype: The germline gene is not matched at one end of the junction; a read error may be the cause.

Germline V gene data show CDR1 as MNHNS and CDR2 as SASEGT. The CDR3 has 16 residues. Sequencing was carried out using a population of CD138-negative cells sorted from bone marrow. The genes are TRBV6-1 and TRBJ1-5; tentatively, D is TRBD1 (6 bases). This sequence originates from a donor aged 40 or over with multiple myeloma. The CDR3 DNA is TGTGCCAGCAGCAGGACAGAGATTTATAGCAATCAGCCCCGGCATTTT. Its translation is CASSRTEIYSNQPRHF.